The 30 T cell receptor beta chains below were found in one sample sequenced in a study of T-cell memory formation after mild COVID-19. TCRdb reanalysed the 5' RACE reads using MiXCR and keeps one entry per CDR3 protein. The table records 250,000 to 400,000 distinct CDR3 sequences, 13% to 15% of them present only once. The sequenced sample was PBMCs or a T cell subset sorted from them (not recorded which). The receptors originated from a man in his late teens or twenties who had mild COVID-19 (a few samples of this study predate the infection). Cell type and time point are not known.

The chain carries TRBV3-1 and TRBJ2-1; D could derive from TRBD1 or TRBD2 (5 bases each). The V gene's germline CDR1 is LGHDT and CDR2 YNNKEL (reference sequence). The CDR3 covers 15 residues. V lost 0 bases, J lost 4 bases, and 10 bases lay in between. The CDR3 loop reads CASSQDLGEYNEQFF. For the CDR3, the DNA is TGTGCCAGCAGCCAAGATCTGGGGGAGTACAATGAGCAGTTCTTC.

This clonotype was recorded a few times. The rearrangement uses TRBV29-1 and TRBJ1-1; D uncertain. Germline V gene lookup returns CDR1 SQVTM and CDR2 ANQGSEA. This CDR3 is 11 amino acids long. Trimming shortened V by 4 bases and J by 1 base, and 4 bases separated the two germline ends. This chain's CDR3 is CSVGRNTEAFF. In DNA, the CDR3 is TGCAGCGTTGGGAGGAACACTGAAGCTTTCTTT.

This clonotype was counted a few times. The CDR3, as DNA: TGTGCCAGCAGTGAAAAACGAATTGCTGAAAAACTGTTTTTT. Translated, it gives CASSEKRIAEKLFF. The chain combines TRBV2 with TRBJ1-4, with D hard to call. CDR3 length: 14 amino acids. Trimming cost V 2 bases and J 7 bases, with 11 bases left between them. Germline CDR1 is SNHLY and CDR2 is FYNNEI.

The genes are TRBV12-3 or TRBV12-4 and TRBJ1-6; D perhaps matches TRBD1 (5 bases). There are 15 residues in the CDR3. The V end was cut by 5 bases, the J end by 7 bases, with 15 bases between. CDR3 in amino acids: CASSRTRDGNSPLHF. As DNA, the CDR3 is TGTGCCAGCAGTCGCACCCGGGACGGAAATTCACCCCTCCACTTT.

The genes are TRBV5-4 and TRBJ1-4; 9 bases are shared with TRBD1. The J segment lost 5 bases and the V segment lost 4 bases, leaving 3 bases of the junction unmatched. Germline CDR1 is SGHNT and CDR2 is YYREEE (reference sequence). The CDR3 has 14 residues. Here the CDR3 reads CASSRTGVNEKLFF. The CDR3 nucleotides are TGTGCCAGCAGCCGGACAGGGGTGAATGAAAAACTGTTTTTT.

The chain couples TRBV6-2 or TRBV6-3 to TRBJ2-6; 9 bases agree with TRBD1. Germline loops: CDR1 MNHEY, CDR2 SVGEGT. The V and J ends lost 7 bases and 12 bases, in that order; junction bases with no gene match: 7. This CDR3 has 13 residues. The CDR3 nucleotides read TGTGCCAGCACGTTTGGGGACAGGGCCGTCCTGACTTTC. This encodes CASTFGDRAVLTF.

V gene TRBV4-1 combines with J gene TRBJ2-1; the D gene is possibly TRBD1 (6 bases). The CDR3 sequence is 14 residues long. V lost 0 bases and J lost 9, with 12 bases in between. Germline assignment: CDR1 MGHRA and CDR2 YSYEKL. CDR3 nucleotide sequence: TGCGCCAGCAGCCAAGAAGGAACAGGGAGTGAGCAGTTCTTC. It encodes CASSQEGTGSEQFF.

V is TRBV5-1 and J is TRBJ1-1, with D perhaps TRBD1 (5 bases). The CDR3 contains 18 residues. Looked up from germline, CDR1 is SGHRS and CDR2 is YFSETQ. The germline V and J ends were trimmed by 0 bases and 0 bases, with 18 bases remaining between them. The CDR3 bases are TGCGCCAGCAGCTTGGGATTATCGGGGGAAGTGATGAACACTGAAGCTTTCTTT. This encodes CASSLGLSGEVMNTEAFF.

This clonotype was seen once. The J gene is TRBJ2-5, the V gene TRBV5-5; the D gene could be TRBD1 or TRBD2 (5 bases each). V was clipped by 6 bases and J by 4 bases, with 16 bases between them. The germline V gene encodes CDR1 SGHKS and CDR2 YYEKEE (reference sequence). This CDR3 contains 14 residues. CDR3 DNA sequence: TGTGCCAGCATGAAAAATGTGGGGACAGAGACCCAGTACTTC. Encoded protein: CASMKNVGTETQYF.

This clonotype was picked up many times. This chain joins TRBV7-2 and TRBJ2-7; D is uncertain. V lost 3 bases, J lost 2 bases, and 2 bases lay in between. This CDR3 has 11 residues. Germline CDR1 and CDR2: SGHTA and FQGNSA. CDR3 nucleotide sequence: TGTGCCAGCAGCTTGACCTACGAGCAGTACTTC. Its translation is CASSLTYEQYF.

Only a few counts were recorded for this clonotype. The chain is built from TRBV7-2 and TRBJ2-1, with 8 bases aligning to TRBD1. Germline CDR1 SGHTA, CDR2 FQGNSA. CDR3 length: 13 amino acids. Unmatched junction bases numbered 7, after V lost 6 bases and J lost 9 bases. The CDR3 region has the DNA TGTGCCAGCAGTTATAGACAGGGGACTGAGCAGTTCTTC. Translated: CASSYRQGTEQFF. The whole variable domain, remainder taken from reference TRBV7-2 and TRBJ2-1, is GAGVSQSPSNKVTEKGKDVELRCDPISGHTALYWYRQSLGQGLEFLIYFQGNSAPDKSGLPSDRFSAERTGGSVSTLTIQRTQQEDSAVYLCASSYRQGTEQFFGPGTRLTVL.

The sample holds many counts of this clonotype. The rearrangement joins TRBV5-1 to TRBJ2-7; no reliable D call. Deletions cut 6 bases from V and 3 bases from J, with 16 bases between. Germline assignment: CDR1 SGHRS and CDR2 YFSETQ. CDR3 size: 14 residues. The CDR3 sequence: CASKISVASYEQYF. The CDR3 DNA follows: TGCGCCAGCAAGATCTCCGTAGCTAGCTACGAGCAGTACTTC.

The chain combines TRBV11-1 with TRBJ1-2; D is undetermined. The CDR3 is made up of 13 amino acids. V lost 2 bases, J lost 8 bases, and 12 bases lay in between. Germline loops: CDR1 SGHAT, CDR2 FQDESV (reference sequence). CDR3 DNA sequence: TGTGCCAGCAGCTTATCCGGCGGAGTGGGCTACACCTTC. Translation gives CASSLSGGVGYTF.

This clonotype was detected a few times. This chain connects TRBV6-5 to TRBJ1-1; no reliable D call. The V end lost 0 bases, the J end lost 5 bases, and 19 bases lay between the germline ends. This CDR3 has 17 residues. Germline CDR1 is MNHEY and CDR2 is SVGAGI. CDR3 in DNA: TGTGCCAGCAGTTACTCCGCCGACTTACCCCGGCCTACTGAAGCTTTCTTT. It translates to CASSYSADLPRPTEAFF.

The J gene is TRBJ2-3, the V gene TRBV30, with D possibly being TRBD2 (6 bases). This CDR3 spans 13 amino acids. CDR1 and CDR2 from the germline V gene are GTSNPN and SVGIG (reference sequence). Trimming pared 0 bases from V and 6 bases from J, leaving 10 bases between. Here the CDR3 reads CAWSVRERDTQYF. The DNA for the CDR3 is TGTGCCTGGAGTGTACGGGAGAGGGATACGCAGTATTTT.

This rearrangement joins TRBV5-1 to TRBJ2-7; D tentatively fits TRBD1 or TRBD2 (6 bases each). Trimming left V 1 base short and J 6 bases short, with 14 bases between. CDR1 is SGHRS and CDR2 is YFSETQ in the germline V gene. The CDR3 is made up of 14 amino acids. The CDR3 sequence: CASSLRRGYFEQYF. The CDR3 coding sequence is TGCGCCAGCAGCTTGAGGAGGGGGTATTTCGAGCAGTACTTC.

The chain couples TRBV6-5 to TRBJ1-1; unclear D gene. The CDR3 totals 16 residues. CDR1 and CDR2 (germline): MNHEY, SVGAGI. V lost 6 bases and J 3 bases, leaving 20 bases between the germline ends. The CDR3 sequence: CASRPYVEWADTEAFF. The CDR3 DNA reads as TGTGCCAGCAGGCCGTACGTCGAGTGGGCGGACACTGAAGCTTTCTTT.

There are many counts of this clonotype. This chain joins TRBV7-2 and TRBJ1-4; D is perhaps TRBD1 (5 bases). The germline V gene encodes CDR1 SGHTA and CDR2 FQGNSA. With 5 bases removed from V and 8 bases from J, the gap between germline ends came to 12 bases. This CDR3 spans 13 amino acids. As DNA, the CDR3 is TGTGCCAGCAGCGTGACCGGGACGGAAAAACTGTTTTTT. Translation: CASSVTGTEKLFF.

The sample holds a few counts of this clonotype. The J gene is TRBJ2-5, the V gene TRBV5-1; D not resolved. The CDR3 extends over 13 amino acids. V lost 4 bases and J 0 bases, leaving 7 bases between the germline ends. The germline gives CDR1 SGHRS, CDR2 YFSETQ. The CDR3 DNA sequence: TGCGCCAGCAGCCCACAATACCAAGAGACCCAGTACTTC. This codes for CASSPQYQETQYF.

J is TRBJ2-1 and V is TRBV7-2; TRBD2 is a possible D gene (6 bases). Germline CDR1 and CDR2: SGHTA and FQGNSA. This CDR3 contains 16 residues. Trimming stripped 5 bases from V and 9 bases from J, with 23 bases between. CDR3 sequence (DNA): TGTGCCAGCAGCCCAGGGACCCGGACGGGAGAGAGTGAGCAGTTCTTC. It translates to CASSPGTRTGESEQFF.

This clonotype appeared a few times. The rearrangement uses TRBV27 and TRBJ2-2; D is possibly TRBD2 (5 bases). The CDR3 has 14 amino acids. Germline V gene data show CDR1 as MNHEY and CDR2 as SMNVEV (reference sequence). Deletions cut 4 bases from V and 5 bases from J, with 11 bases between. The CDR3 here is CASSSGMLTGELFF. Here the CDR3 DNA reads TGTGCCAGCAGTTCCGGGATGTTGACCGGGGAGCTGTTTTTT.

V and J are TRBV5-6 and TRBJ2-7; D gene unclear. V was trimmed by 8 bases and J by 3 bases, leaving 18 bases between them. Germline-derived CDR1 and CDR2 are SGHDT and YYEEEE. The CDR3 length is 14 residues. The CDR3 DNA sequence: TGTGCCAGAACTCCACGCAACAGCCGCTACGAGCAGTACGTC. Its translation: CARTPRNSRYEQYV.

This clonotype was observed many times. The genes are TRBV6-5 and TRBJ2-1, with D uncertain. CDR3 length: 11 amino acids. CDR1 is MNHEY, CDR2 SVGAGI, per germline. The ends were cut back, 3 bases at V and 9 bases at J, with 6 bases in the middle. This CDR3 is CASSYFGEQFF. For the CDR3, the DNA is TGTGCCAGCAGTTATTTCGGTGAGCAGTTCTTC.

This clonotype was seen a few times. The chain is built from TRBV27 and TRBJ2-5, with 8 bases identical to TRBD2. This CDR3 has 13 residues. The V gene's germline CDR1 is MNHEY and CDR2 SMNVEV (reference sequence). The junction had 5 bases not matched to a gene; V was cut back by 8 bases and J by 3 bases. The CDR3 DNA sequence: TGTGCCAGCGCGTGGCGGGGGGAAGAGACCCAGTACTTC. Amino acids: CASAWRGEETQYF.

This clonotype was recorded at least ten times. The DNA of the CDR3 is TGTGCCAGCAGCTTAGCAGGGACGAAGACCCAGTACTTC. Its protein is CASSLAGTKTQYF. The chain employs TRBV7-6 and TRBJ2-5; D may correspond to TRBD1 or TRBD2 (5 bases each). Germline values: CDR1 SGHVS, CDR2 FNYEAQ. The V gene lost 0 bases and the J gene lost 6 bases, with 8 bases spanning the gap. The CDR3 runs to 13 residues.

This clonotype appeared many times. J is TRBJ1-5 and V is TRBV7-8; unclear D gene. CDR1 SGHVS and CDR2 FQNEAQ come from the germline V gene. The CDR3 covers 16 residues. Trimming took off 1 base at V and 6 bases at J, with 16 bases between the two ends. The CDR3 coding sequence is TGTGCCAGCAGCTTAGTATGGCCTTCTAGAAGTCAGCCCCAGCATTTT. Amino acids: CASSLVWPSRSQPQHF.

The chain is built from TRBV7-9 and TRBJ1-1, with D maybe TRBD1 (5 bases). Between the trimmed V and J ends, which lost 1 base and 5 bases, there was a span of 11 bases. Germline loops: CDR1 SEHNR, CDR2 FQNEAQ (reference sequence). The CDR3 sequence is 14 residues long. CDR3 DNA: TGTGCCAGCAGCTTAGGGACAAGCTGGACTGAAGCTTTCTTT. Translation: CASSLGTSWTEAFF.

The chain's CDR3 is CASSQVPASYNSPLHF. The CDR3 nucleotides read TGCGCCAGCAGCCAAGTCCCAGCGTCCTATAATTCACCCCTCCACTTT. The gene calls are TRBV4-3 and TRBJ1-6; D uncertain. The ends were cut back, 1 base at V and 1 base at J, with 8 bases in the middle. The CDR3 runs to 16 residues. Germline lookup yields CDR1 LGHNA and CDR2 YSLEER.

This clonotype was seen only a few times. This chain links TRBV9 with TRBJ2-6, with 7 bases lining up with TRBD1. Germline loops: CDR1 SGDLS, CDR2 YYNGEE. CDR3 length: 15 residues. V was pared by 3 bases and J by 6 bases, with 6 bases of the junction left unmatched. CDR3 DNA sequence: TGTGCCAGCAGCGCCCGACAGGGTACGGCCAACGTCCTGACTTTC. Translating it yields CASSARQGTANVLTF.

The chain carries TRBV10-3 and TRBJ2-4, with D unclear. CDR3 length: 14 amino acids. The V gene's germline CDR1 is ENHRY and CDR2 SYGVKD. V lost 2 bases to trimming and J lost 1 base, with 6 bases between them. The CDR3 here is CAISEDLAKNIQYF. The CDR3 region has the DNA TGTGCCATCAGTGAGGATCTCGCCAAAAACATTCAGTACTTC.